These 26 T cell receptor beta chains came from one sample sequenced in a study. Each CDR3 protein gets one entry after TCRdb re-called the RT-PCR reads with MiXCR. The data show more than 550,000 distinct CDR3 sequences, with more than 13% seen just once and about 3.9% held by the top ten. Sequencing input: memory CD4+ T cells from blood. These receptors all come from a female donor in good health, serving as a healthy control.

There are many counts of this clonotype. The chain carries TRBV30 and TRBJ2-2; D remains ambiguous. CDR1 and CDR2 (germline): GTSNPN, SVGIG (reference sequence). Trimming removed 0 bases at V and 2 bases at J, with 4 bases between. This CDR3 spans 13 amino acids. CDR3 in DNA: TGTGCCTGGAGTGTACGTAACACCGGGGAGCTGTTTTTT. Translation gives CAWSVRNTGELFF.

The genes are TRBV9 and TRBJ2-1, with 9 positions matching TRBD1. In germline, CDR1 is SGDLS, CDR2 YYNGEE. V was pared by 1 base and J by 6 bases, with 11 bases of the junction left unmatched. The CDR3 sequence is 17 residues long. The CDR3 reads CASSVSTGTGRFNEQFF. The CDR3 nucleotides read TGTGCCAGCAGCGTATCGACCGGGACAGGGAGGTTCAATGAGCAGTTCTTC.

The chain is built from TRBV10-3 and TRBJ1-2, with D unresolved. Germline V gene sequence: CDR1 ENHRY, CDR2 SYGVKD. The CDR3 contains 12 residues. Deletions cut 4 bases from V and 5 bases from J, with 8 bases between. DNA for the CDR3: TGTGCCATCAGTGGCTCGGGGTATGGCTACACCTTC. Residues: CAISGSGYGYTF.

This rearrangement joins TRBV20-1 to TRBJ1-1, with D perhaps TRBD1 (5 bases). This CDR3 is built from 16 residues. The ends were cut back, 1 base at V and 1 base at J, with 16 bases in the middle. Germline CDR1 reads DFQATT; CDR2 reads SNEGSKA (reference sequence). CDR3 DNA: TGCAGTGCTAGAGTTCTTGTTCCTGGACAGAACACTGAAGCTTTCTTT. This encodes CSARVLVPGQNTEAFF.

There are a few counts of this clonotype. V is TRBV20-1 and J is TRBJ1-1, with D uncertain. V was cut by 6 bases and J by 3 bases, with 17 bases left in between. From germline, CDR1 is DFQATT and CDR2 SNEGSKA (reference sequence). The CDR3 loop spans 14 amino acids. CDR3 DNA sequence: TGCAGTGCCCCGACCCGGGTCCTTGACACTGAAGCTTTCTTT. Translating gives CSAPTRVLDTEAFF.

This clonotype was seen more than once but under ten times. The chain links TRBV7-9 to TRBJ1-2; 10 bases match TRBD1. Germline V gene data show CDR1 as SEHNR and CDR2 as FQNEAQ (reference sequence). CDR3 length: 18 residues. V lost 5 bases, J lost 6 bases, and 18 bases stayed unmatched. The CDR3 DNA sequence: TGTGCCAGCAGCCCTAATCCAGGACAGGGGGAATTTCTAAATGGCTACACCTTC. As protein: CASSPNPGQGEFLNGYTF.

This clonotype was seen a few times. The V gene is TRBV10-3, the J gene TRBJ1-1; a weak D match, TRBD1 (6 bases). Germline V CDR1 and CDR2: ENHRY, SYGVKD. V was cut by 3 bases and J by 6 bases, with 14 bases left in between. This CDR3 has 14 amino acids. CDR3 loop: CAISESQGSSEAFF. CDR3 in DNA: TGTGCCATCAGTGAAAGCCAGGGGAGCTCTGAAGCTTTCTTT.

This clonotype was observed at least ten times. This chain uses TRBV20-1 with TRBJ2-5; TRBD2 aligns across 12 bases. V shed 3 bases and J 9 bases; nucleotides not matched to a gene: 11. There are 15 residues in the CDR3. Germline assignment: CDR1 DFQATT and CDR2 SNEGSKA (reference sequence). CDR3 nucleotides: TGCAGTGCTAGCGGTCCCCCTACTAGCGGGAGGCCCCAGTACTTC. Translated: CSASGPPTSGRPQYF.

V usage is TRBV9 and J usage is TRBJ1-6, with a tentative D call TRBD1 (5 bases). This CDR3 is 13 amino acids long. The V end lost 4 bases, the J end lost 7 bases, and 9 bases lay between the germline ends. Per the germline V gene, CDR1 is SGDLS and CDR2 is YYNGEE. The CDR3 sequence is CASSSEGNSPLHF. CDR3 sequence (DNA): TGTGCCAGCAGCTCAGAGGGGAATTCACCCCTCCACTTT.

The J gene is TRBJ2-3, the V gene TRBV12-3 or TRBV12-4; 7 nucleotides match TRBD2. The CDR3 consists of 14 residues. Trimming removed 5 bases from V and 3 bases from J; junction bases left unmatched: 5. CDR3 bases: TGTGCCAGCAGTCGGGGGGACCGGACAGATACGCAGTATTTT. This codes for CASSRGDRTDTQYF.

The sample holds many counts of this clonotype. The CDR3 does not end in the conserved phenylalanine or tryptophan, so this is likely a read error. The DNA is omitted, as the CDR3 cannot be located on it reliably, and the CDR3 follows TCRdb's listing. J is TRBJ2-7 and V is TRBV5-6; the D call of TRBD1 is as the table states it, not checked on the DNA. The CDR3 has 12 amino acids, counting both end residues. CDR1 SGHDT and CDR2 YYEEEE come from the germline V gene. This chain's CDR3 is CASSLGRTGESI.

There are many counts of this clonotype. This chain links TRBV29-1 with TRBJ1-2; D unresolved. The CDR3 has 12 residues. The V gene's germline CDR1 is SQVTM and CDR2 ANQGSEA. The V end was cut by 4 bases, the J end by 2 bases, with 8 bases between. CDR3: CSVASGNYGYTF. The DNA for the CDR3 is TGCAGCGTTGCGTCGGGGAACTATGGCTACACCTTC. The full variable domain, rest sourced from reference TRBV29-1 and TRBJ1-2, is SAVISQKPSRDICQRGTSLTIQCQVDSQVTMMFWYRQQPGQSLTLIATANQGSEATYESGFVIDKFPISRPNLTFSTLTVSNMSPEDSSIYLCSVASGNYGYTFGSGTRLTVV.

The chain carries TRBV15 and TRBJ1-2; D possibly corresponds to TRBD1 (5 bases). Deletions cut 0 bases from V and 2 bases from J, with 7 bases between. CDR3 length equals 14 residues. The germline CDR1 and CDR2 sequences are LNHNV and YYDKDF (reference sequence). As DNA, the CDR3 is TGTGCCACCAGCAGAGATAGGGGCAACTATGGCTACACCTTC. Translation gives CATSRDRGNYGYTF. Variable domain in full (rest from reference TRBV15 and TRBJ1-2): DAMVIQNPRYQVTQFGKPVTLSCSQTLNHNVMYWYQQKSSQAPKLLFHYYDKDFNNEADTPDNFQSRRPNTSFCFLDIRSPGLGDTAMYLCATSRDRGNYGYTFGSGTRLTVV.

This clonotype was detected ten times or more. This sequence joins TRBV9 and TRBJ2-1; D unclear. Trimming took 1 base from V and 6 from J, leaving 11 bases between them. This CDR3 comprises 14 residues. Looked up from germline, CDR1 is SGDLS and CDR2 is YYNGEE. The CDR3 sequence: CASSVSSGSNEQFF. DNA for the CDR3: TGTGCCAGCAGCGTAAGCTCCGGGTCCAATGAGCAGTTCTTC. Looking up the rest from reference TRBV9 and TRBJ2-1 gives the full variable domain: DSGVTQTPKHLITATGQRVTLRCSPRSGDLSVYWYQQSLDQGLQFLIQYYNGEERAKGNILERFSAQQFPDLHSELNLSSLELGDSALYFCASSVSSGSNEQFFGPGTRLTVL.

This chain connects TRBV12-3 or TRBV12-4 to TRBJ2-3; D may match TRBD1 or TRBD2 (5 bases each). The CDR3 is made up of 14 amino acids. Trimming took off 5 bases at V and 3 bases at J, with 12 bases between the two ends. DNA of the CDR3: TGTGCCAGCAGTAACCTCGGGGCAACAGATACGCAGTATTTT. Its protein is CASSNLGATDTQYF.

The table lists this clonotype with many counts. CDR3 loop: CATSDGTNNEQYF. As DNA, the CDR3 is TGTGCCACCAGTGATGGGACTAACAACGAGCAGTACTTC. This rearrangement joins TRBV24-1 to TRBJ2-7; 7 bases line up with TRBD2. Germline V gene lookup returns CDR1 KGHDR and CDR2 SFDVKD. The CDR3 runs 13 residues. The V and J ends lost 3 bases and 5 bases, in that order; junction bases with no gene match: 3.

This chain connects TRBV28 to TRBJ2-2; D is uncertain. Germline lookup yields CDR1 MDHEN and CDR2 SYDVKM. V was cut by 1 base and J by 4 bases, with 16 bases left in between. The CDR3 covers 17 residues. CDR3 protein: CASSLFARPFSTGELFF. CDR3 nucleotides: TGTGCCAGCAGTTTATTTGCTCGGCCCTTTTCCACCGGGGAGCTGTTTTTT.

In its sample, this clonotype was seen a few times. V and J are TRBV9 and TRBJ2-3, with TRBD2 identical over 8 bases. J was trimmed by 4 bases and V by 4 bases; bases with no gene match: 8. CDR3 length: 15 amino acids. Germline V lookup: CDR1 SGDLS, CDR2 YYNGEE. DNA for the CDR3: TGTGCCAGCAGCCCTCAGGGACTAGTCTCAGATACGCAGTATTTT. This sequence encodes CASSPQGLVSDTQYF.

This rearrangement joins TRBV6-1 to TRBJ1-2; the match to TRBD1 covers 10 bases. Germline V CDR1 and CDR2: MNHNS, SASEGT. The CDR3 has 14 residues. V lost 6 bases to trimming and J lost 5 bases; unmatched junction nucleotides: 6. CDR3 nucleotide sequence: TGTGCCAGCAGAACGGGACAGGGGACTTATGGCTACACCTTC. Translating it yields CASRTGQGTYGYTF.

This clonotype was seen more than once but under ten times. This chain links TRBV28 with TRBJ2-1; D gene unclear. The CDR3 has 13 amino acids. Germline CDR1 and CDR2: MDHEN and SYDVKM. V gave up 3 bases and J gave up 9 bases, with 12 bases separating them. CDR3 sequence reads: CASSLGSHGEQFF. In DNA form, the CDR3 reads TGTGCCAGCAGTTTGGGTAGCCATGGTGAGCAGTTCTTC.

The sample holds a few counts of this clonotype. The chain combines TRBV27 with TRBJ1-2; weak D call: TRBD1 (6 bases). CDR1 and CDR2 (germline): MNHEY, SMNVEV (reference sequence). V shed 4 bases and J shed 1 base, with 19 bases lying between them. This CDR3 comprises 17 residues. The CDR3 loop is CASSSRRRGTSNYGYTF. CDR3 bases: TGTGCCAGCAGTTCTAGACGGAGGGGGACAAGTAACTATGGCTACACCTTC.

This clonotype was seen ten or more times. The chain carries TRBV20-1 and TRBJ2-7; 7 bases align to TRBD2. The CDR3 sequence is 15 residues long. CDR1 is DFQATT, CDR2 SNEGSKA, per germline (reference sequence). V gave up 0 bases and J gave up 2 bases; unmatched junction bases: 7. This CDR3 is CSARDLGGDPYEQYF. CDR3 DNA: TGCAGTGCTAGAGATCTGGGAGGGGACCCCTACGAGCAGTACTTC.

J is TRBJ1-2 and V is TRBV6-1; possible D gene TRBD1, 5 bases. Germline CDR1 MNHNS, CDR2 SASEGT. V lost 4 bases and J 5 bases, leaving 14 bases between the germline ends. This CDR3 is 14 amino acids long. CDR3 nucleotides: TGTGCCAGCAGTGCCCCTCGGGGGACTTATGGCTACACCTTC. Translating it yields CASSAPRGTYGYTF.

This chain joins TRBV27 and TRBJ2-5; 8 nucleotides match TRBD1. The CDR3 sequence is 16 residues long. V trimming: 5 bases; J trimming: 5 bases; junction bases outside the gene matches: 13. In germline, CDR1 is MNHEY, CDR2 SMNVEV (reference sequence). The CDR3 spells CASSPRTGMMGETQYF. For the CDR3, the DNA is TGTGCCAGCAGTCCCCGGACAGGGATGATGGGGGAGACCCAGTACTTC.

This clonotype turned up a few times. The gene calls are TRBV11-2 and TRBJ1-1, with 10 bases aligning to TRBD1. This CDR3 region has 13 residues. CDR1 is SGHAT and CDR2 is FQNNGV in the germline V gene. V was clipped by 6 bases and J by 11 bases; unmatched bases: 9. In DNA form, the CDR3 reads TGTGCCAGCAGGCATGGGACAGGGGATCGGGCTTTCTTT. It codes for CASRHGTGDRAFF. The full variable domain, completed using reference TRBV11-2 and TRBJ1-1, is EAGVAQSPRYKIIEKRQSVAFWCNPISGHATLYWYQQILGQGPKLLIQFQNNGVVDDSQLPKDRFSAERLKGVDSTLKIQPAKLEDSAVYLCASRHGTGDRAFFGQGTRLTVV.

In this sample, this clonotype turned up a few times. V gene TRBV7-9 combines with J gene TRBJ2-3; D is possibly TRBD1 (6 bases). The CDR3 extends over 16 amino acids. V lost 5 bases to trimming and J lost 1 base, with 16 bases between them. The germline V gene has CDR1 SEHNR and CDR2 FQNEAQ (reference sequence). As DNA, the CDR3 is TGTGCCAGCAGCCGCACACGGACAGACGGCACAGATACGCAGTATTTT. It specifies CASSRTRTDGTDTQYF.